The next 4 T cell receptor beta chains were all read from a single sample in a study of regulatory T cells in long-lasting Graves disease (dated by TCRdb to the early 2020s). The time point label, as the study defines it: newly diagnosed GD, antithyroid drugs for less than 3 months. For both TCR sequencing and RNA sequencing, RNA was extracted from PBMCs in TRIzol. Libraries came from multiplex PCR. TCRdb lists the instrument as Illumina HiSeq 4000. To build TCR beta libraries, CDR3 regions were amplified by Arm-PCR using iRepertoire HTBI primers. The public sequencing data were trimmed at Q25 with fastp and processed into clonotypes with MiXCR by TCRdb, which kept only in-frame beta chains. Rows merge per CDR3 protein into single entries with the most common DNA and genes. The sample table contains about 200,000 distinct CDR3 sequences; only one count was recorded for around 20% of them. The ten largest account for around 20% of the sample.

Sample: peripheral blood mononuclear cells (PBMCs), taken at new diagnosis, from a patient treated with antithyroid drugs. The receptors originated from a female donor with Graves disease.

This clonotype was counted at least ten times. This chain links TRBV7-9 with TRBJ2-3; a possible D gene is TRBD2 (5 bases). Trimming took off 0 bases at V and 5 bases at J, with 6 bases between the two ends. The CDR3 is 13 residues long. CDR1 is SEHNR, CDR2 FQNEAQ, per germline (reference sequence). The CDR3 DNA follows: TGTGCCAGCAGCTTAGCAGGGAGAGATACGCAGTATTTT. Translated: CASSLAGRDTQYF.

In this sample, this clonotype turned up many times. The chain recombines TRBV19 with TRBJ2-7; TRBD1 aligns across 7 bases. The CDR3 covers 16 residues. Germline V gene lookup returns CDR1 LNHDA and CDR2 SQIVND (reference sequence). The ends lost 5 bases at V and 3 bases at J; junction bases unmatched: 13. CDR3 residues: CASSVATGPVGYEQYF. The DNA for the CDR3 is TGTGCCAGTAGTGTTGCGACAGGGCCGGTGGGCTACGAGCAGTACTTC.

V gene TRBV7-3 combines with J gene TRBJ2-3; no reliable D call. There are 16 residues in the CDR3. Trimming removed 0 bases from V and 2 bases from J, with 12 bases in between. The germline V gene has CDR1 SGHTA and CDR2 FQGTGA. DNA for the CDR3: TGTGCCAGCAGCTTAACCTATAAGCGAGACACAGATACGCAGTATTTT. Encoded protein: CASSLTYKRDTDTQYF.

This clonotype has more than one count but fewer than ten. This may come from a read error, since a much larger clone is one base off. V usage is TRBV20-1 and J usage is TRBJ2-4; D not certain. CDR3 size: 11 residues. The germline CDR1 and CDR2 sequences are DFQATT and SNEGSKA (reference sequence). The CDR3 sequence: CSARALDIQYF. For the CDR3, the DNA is TGCAGTGCCAGAGCGCTAGACATTCAGTACTTC.